A single sample is the source of the 5 T cell receptor beta chains below, sequenced in a study of T cells after posttransplantation cyclophosphamide. Using immunoSEQ multiplex PCR, the repertoire was profiled, and TCRdb retains in-frame clones only, with some absent. This table holds approximately 52,000 clones, around 84% found once. The sequencing input was PBMCs. These receptors originate from a man aged 25-45 years with a blood cancer, CMV-positive, and with a related stem cell donor.

The rearrangement joins TRBV6-5 to TRBJ2-7; TRBD1 aligns across 7 bases. V was pared by 6 bases and J by 7 bases, with 9 bases of the junction left unmatched. The CDR3 covers 13 residues. Germline CDR1 and CDR2: MNHEY and SVGAGI. DNA of the CDR3: TGTGCCAGCAGCACAGACAGGGTCCGGGAGCAGTACTTC. It translates to CASSTDRVREQYF.

In DNA, the CDR3 is TGTGCCAGCTCACTAGACCGGGAAAGGGAGTACTTC. Translating gives CASSLDREREYF. This chain uses TRBV18 with TRBJ2-7, with D perhaps matching TRBD2 (5 bases). The length of the CDR3 is 12 residues. CDR1 is KGHSH and CDR2 is LQKENI in the germline V gene. V gave up 4 bases and J gave up 11 bases, with 15 bases separating them.

The CDR3, as DNA: TGTGCCATTGGGGGGGCCCGAACAGGGGGCGTCGAGACCCAGTACTTC. Its translation: CAIGGARTGGVETQYF. The V and J genes are TRBV19 and TRBJ2-5; 9 positions match TRBD1. The junction had 17 bases not matched to a gene; V was cut back by 10 bases and J by 5 bases. The germline gives CDR1 LNHDA, CDR2 SQIVND (reference sequence). This CDR3 has 16 residues.

The chain links TRBV4-1 to TRBJ2-7; 10 nucleotides align to TRBD1. The CDR3 has 16 residues. The V and J ends lost 0 bases and 4 bases, in that order; junction bases with no gene match: 6. The germline V gene encodes CDR1 MGHRA and CDR2 YSYEKL. CDR3 coding DNA: TGCGCCAGCAGCCAAGATGAGAGGGGACAGGGGTACGAGCAGTACTTC. Its protein product is CASSQDERGQGYEQYF.

The count of this clone is one. The genes are TRBV18 and TRBJ1-2; TRBD1 matches at 7 bases. The CDR3 consists of 13 residues. The V gene end was trimmed by 6 bases and the J gene end by 4 bases; junction bases not matched to a gene: 5. CDR1 KGHSH and CDR2 LQKENI come from the germline V gene. The CDR3 loop is CASSPGQFYGYTF. The DNA of the CDR3 is TGTGCCAGCTCGCCGGGACAGTTCTATGGCTACACCTTC.